This T cell receptor beta chain derives from a study of T cells in Graves' hyperthyroidism and ophthalmopathy. As for the study in general: The blood sample was taken at first diagnosis, before treatment began. Study-wide findings and caveats: Before onset, by a median of around six months, the model predicted ophthalmopathy.

At least ten counts were recorded for this clonotype. Its antigen is not known. Regions amplified from RNA transcripts were the TCR beta CDR3 regions. HTBI primers were employed in a first-round RT-PCR of the TCR CDR3. TCRdb recomputed calls from the multiplex PCR reads with MiXCR, one row per CDR3 protein. This sample has more than 500,000 distinct CDR3 sequences, with around 15% found just once. Germline V gene data show CDR1 as SNHLY and CDR2 as FYNNEI. The V end lost 6 bases, the J end lost 1 base, and 9 bases lay between the germline ends. This CDR3 is built from 13 residues. The receptor was isolated from a woman in her thirties with Graves' ophthalmopathy. The sequencing input was blood. The V call is TRBV2, the J call TRBJ1-1, with TRBD1 as a possible D gene (6 bases). This chain's CDR3 is CASSSRGNTEAFF. CDR3 DNA sequence: TGTGCCAGCAGCTCCAGGGGGAACACTGAAGCTTTCTTT. Based on the CDR3 plus reference TRBV2 and TRBJ1-1, the full variable domain is EPEVTQTPSHQVTQMGQEVILRCVPISNHLYFYWYRQILGQKVEFLVSFYNNEISEKSEIFDDQFSVERPDGSNFTLKIRSTKLEDSAMYFCASSSRGNTEAFFGQGTRLTVV.